Reported below is one T cell receptor (beta chain). This entry belongs to a study of blood T cell repertoires in COVID-19. As handled by the study authors: By means of reference gene primer amplification, nucleated cell counts were estimated. Clones were read by immunoSEQ multiplex PCR, and TCRdb kept only the in-frame ones, dropping some. The DNA was the basis for D and trimming; V, J and clone size are from that table. The sample gives 220,000 or so clones, about 89% of which show up once; around 6.5% is in the top ten. In germline, CDR1 is SGHRS, CDR2 YFSETQ. The CDR3 totals 13 residues. This chain joins TRBV5-1 and TRBJ2-3; 7 nucleotides match TRBD1. The sequence derives from a man between 60 and 75 years old who had recovered from COVID-19. The specimen was peripheral blood. The CDR3 bases are TGCGCTTCTAAGAGGGGGCGCGCAGATACGCAGTATTTT. It yields the protein CASKRGRADTQYF.